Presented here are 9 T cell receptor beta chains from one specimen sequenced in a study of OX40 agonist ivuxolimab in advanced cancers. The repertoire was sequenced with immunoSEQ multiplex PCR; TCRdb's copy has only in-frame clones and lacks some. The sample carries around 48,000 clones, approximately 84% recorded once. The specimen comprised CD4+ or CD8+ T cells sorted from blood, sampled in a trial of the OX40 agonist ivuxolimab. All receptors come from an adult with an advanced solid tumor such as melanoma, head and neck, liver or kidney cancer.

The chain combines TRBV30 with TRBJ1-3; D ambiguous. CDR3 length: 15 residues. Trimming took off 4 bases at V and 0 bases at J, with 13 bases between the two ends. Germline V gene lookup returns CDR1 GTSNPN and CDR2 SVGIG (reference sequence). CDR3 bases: TGTGCCTGGACCTACCCCTCGAGCTCTGGAAACACCATATATTTT. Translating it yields CAWTYPSSSGNTIYF.

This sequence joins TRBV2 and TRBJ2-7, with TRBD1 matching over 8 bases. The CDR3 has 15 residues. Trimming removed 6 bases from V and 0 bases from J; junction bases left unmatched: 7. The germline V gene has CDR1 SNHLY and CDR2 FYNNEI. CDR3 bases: TGTGCCAGCAGCCGGACAGGGTTAAGCTCCTACGAGCAGTACTTC. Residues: CASSRTGLSSYEQYF.

CDR3 protein: CASSLANGGDYNEQFF. The CDR3, as DNA: TGCGCCAGCAGCTTGGCCAATGGCGGAGATTACAATGAGCAGTTCTTC. The V gene is TRBV5-1, the J gene TRBJ2-1; the D is unclear. Germline CDR1 is SGHRS and CDR2 is YFSETQ. This CDR3 region has 16 residues. Deletions cut 0 bases from V and 4 bases from J, with 14 bases between.

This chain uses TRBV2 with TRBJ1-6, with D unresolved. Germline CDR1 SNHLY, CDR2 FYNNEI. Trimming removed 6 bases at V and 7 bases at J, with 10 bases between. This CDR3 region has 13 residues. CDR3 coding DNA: TGTGCCAGCAGCGCCGGAGGAAATTCACCCCTCCACTTT. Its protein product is CASSAGGNSPLHF.

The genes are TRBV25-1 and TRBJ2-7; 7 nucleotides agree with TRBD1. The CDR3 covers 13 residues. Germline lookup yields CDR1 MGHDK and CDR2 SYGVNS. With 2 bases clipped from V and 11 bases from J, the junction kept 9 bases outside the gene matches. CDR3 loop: CASSERLVDREYF. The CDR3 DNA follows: TGTGCCAGCAGTGAAAGGTTGGTTGACAGGGAGTACTTC.

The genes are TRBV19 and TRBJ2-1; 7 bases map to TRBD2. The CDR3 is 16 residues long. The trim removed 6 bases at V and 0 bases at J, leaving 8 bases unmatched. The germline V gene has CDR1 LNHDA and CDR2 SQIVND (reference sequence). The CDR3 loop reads CASRFERGSSYNEQFF. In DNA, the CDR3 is TGTGCCAGTAGATTCGAGCGGGGAAGCTCCTACAATGAGCAGTTCTTC.

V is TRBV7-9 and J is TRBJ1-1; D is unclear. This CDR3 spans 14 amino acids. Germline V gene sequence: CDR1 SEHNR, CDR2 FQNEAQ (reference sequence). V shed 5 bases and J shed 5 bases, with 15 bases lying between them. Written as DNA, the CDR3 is TGTGCCAGCAGCCTGGGGAGGGTTCGGACTGAAGCTTTCTTT. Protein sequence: CASSLGRVRTEAFF.

In nucleotides, the CDR3 is TGCGCCAGCAGCCAACTTAGGGGAGCAACTAATGAAAAACTGTTTTTT. This codes for CASSQLRGATNEKLFF. V and J are TRBV4-3 and TRBJ1-4; D possibly corresponds to TRBD1 (5 bases). This CDR3 has 16 residues. Germline loops: CDR1 LGHNA, CDR2 YSLEER. Trimming cost V 2 bases and J 0 bases, with 10 bases left between them.

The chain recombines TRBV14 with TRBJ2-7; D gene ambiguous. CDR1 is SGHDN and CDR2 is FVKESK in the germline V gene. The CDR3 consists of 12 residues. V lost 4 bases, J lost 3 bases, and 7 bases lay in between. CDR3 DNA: TGTGCCAGCAGCCCCCGCAGCTACGAGCAGTACTTC. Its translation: CASSPRSYEQYF.